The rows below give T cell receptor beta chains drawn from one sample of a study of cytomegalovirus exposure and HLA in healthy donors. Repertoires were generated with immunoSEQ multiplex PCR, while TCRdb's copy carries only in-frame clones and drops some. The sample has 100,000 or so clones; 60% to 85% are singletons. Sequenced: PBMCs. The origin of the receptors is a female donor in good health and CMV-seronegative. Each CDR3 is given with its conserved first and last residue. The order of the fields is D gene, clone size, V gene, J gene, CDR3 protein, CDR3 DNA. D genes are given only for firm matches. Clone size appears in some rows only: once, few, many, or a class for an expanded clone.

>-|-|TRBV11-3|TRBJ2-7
CASSLYPGDGTHATYEQYF
TGTGCCAGCAGCTTATATCCGGGGGACGGCACACATGCTACCTACGAGCAGTACTTC
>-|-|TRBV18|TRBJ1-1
CASSPMSTEAFF
TGTGCCAGCTCACCCATGAGCACTGAAGCTTTCTTT
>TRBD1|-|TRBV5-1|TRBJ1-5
CASSLGETGAHQPQHF
TGCGCCAGCAGCTTGGGAGAGACAGGGGCCCATCAGCCCCAGCATTTT
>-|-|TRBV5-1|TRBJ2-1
CASSLGGDNEQFF
TGCGCCAGCAGCTTGGGGGGGGACAATGAGCAGTTCTTC
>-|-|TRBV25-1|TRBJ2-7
CASSLIDEQYF
TGTGCCAGCAGTCTAATCGACGAGCAGTACTTC
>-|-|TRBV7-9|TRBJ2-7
CSSSHSPRSSYEQYF
TGTTCCAGCAGCCACTCTCCGCGGAGCTCCTACGAGCAGTACTTC
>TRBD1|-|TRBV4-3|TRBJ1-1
CASSQEDRGFTEAFF
TGCGCCAGCAGCCAGGAGGACAGGGGCTTCACTGAAGCTTTCTTT
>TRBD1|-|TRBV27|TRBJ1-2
CASSERQGASYGYTF
TGTGCCAGCAGTGAAAGACAGGGGGCGAGCTATGGCTACACCTTC
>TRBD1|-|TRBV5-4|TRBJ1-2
CASSLVVSQGGLGSYTF
TGTGCCAGCAGCTTGGTGGTTTCGCAGGGGGGCCTGGGGAGCTACACCTTC
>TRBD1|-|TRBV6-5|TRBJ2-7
CASRNRGRNEQYF
TGTGCCAGCAGAAACAGGGGAAGAAACGAGCAGTACTTC
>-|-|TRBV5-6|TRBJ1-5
CASSHLRGAQHF
TGTGCCAGCAGCCACTTGCGGGGCGCCCAGCATTTT
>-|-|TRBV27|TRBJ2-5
CASSASGWQETQYF
TGTGCCAGCAGTGCCTCGGGGTGGCAAGAGACCCAGTACTTC
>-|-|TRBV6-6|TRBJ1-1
CASDSDTTEAFF
TGTGCCAGCGATTCGGACACCACTGAAGCTTTCTTT
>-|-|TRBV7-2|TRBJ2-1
CASSLDGYNEQFF
TGTGCCAGCAGCTTAGACGGGTACAATGAGCAGTTCTTC
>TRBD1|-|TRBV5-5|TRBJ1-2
CASSLGQGGYTF
TGTGCCAGCAGCTTGGGACAGGGTGGCTACACCTTC
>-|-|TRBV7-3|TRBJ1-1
CASSTGQLNTEAFF
TGTGCCAGCAGCACCGGACAACTGAACACTGAAGCTTTCTTT
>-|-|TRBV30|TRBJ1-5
CAWSAGGNQPQHF
TGTGCCTGGAGTGCGGGGGGCAATCAGCCCCAGCATTTT
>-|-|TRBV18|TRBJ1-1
CASSPRVLMNTEAFF
TGTGCCAGCTCACCGCGGGTCCTAATGAACACTGAAGCTTTCTTT
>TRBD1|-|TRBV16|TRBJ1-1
CASSHVPGGGYEAFF
TGTGCCAGCAGCCACGTCCCTGGAGGGGGCTATGAAGCTTTCTTT
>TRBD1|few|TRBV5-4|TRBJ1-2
CASSLARGTGHGYTF
TGTGCCAGCAGCTTGGCCAGGGGGACGGGGCATGGCTACACCTTC
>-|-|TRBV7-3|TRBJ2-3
CASSLTTGSTATQYF
TGTGCCAGCAGCTTAACGACGGGGAGCACAGCTACGCAGTATTTT
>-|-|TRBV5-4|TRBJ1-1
CASNFGGFTEAFF
TGTGCCAGCAACTTCGGGGGTTTCACTGAAGCTTTCTTT
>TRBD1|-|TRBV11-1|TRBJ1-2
CASSRGQTLRYGYTF
TGTGCCAGCAGCCGGGGACAGACCCTTCGCTATGGCTACACCTTC
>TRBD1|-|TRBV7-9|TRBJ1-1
CASSLFGRGLNTEAFF
TGTGCCAGCAGCTTATTCGGCAGGGGGCTGAACACTGAAGCTTTCTTT
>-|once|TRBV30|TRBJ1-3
CAWRDSPGNTIYF
TGTGCCTGGAGGGACAGCCCTGGAAACACCATATATTTT
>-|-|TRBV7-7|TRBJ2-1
CASSLVHNNEQFF
TGTGCCAGCAGCTTAGTACATAACAATGAGCAGTTCTTC
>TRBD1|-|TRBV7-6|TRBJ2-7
CASSLAGTGGPEQYF
TGTGCCAGCAGCTTAGCCGGGACAGGGGGGCCCGAGCAGTACTTC
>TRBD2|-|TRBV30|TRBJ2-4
CAWRLPWGLGKLAKNIQYF
TGTGCCTGGAGACTCCCGTGGGGACTAGGTAAACTAGCCAAAAACATTCAGTACTTC
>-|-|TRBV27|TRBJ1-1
CASRLAGVNTEAFF
TGTGCCAGCAGATTAGCAGGGGTCAACACTGAAGCTTTCTTT
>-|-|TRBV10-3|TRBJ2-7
CAIAAGPGVSYEQYF
TGTGCCATCGCCGCTGGTCCAGGTGTCTCCTACGAGCAGTACTTC
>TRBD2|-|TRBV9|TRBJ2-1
CASSVAGGSFNEQFF
TGTGCCAGCAGCGTAGCGGGGGGGTCTTTCAATGAGCAGTTCTTC
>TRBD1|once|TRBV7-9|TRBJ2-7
CASSALQGLSYEQYF
TGTGCCAGCAGCGCGCTACAGGGGCTATCCTACGAGCAGTACTTC
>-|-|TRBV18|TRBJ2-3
CASSQGSLTTDTQYF
TGTGCCAGCTCACAGGGGTCACTTACCACAGATACGCAGTATTTT